Shown below are 16 T cell receptor beta chains from a single sample sequenced in a study of tumor-infiltrating lymphocytes in primary liver carcinoma. A primer in the constant region served to generate TCR beta cDNA from 450 to 600 ng of total RNA. A slightly modified ARM-PCR protocol with three nested multiplex PCR rounds produced these TCR beta libraries. With TRBV1-TRBV30 forward primers and a C-beta reverse primer, the first two PCR rounds were run for around 11 cycles each. TCRdb used MiXCR to reprocess the multiplex PCR reads, holding one entry per CDR3 protein. Of about 120,000 distinct CDR3 sequences listed, roughly 69% are singletons. Both RNA and DNA were isolated together from around 20-30 mg of bulk tissue that had not been sorted. The sequencing input was liver tumor tissue from sampling region 1. This sample's subset: tumor region T1, superior pole. The receptors here all came from a woman aged 60 to 75 with primary liver carcinoma and hepatitis B virus infection.

The chain uses TRBV28 and TRBJ2-7; a weak D match, TRBD2 (7 bases). V dropped 4 bases and J dropped 0 bases, with 25 bases sitting between them. Germline CDR1 and CDR2: MDHEN and SYDVKM. The CDR3 contains 19 residues. The CDR3 loop reads CASSSPRGLASGLSYEQYF. CDR3 bases: TGTGCCAGCAGTTCCCCGAGGGGGTTGGCTAGCGGTCTCTCCTACGAGCAGTACTTC. Combining the CDR3 with reference TRBV28 and TRBJ2-7 gives the whole variable domain DVKVTQSSRYLVKRTGEKVFLECVQDMDHENMFWYRQDPGLGLRLIYFSYDVKMKEKGDIPEGYSVSREKKERFSLILESASTNQTSMYLCASSSPRGLASGLSYEQYFGPGTRLTVT.

With respect to this clonotype: The missing conserved phenylalanine or tryptophan at the end of this CDR3 makes a read error likely. This chain uses TRBV11-1 with TRBJ2-1; 9 bases are a match to TRBD2. After removal of 4 bases from V and 8 bases from J, the junction contained 9 bases not matched to a gene. Looked up from germline, CDR1 is SGHAT and CDR2 is FQDESV (reference sequence). This CDR3 has 15 amino acids. For the CDR3, the DNA is TGTGCCAGCAGCTCGACTAGCGGTCTATACTATGAGCAGTTCCTC. This translates into CASSSTSGLYYEQFL.

This clonotype was recorded many times. CDR3 in DNA: TGCAGCGTTCGACTGACAGGGCCCCTCACTGAAGCTTTCTTT. Translation: CSVRLTGPLTEAFF. The V call is TRBV29-1, the J call TRBJ1-1, with 7 nucleotides matching TRBD1. The V and J ends lost 5 bases and 4 bases, in that order; junction bases with no gene match: 10. The CDR3 length is 14 residues. Looked up from germline, CDR1 is SQVTM and CDR2 is ANQGSEA.

As regards this clonotype: This may be a read error: a much more frequent sequence differs by one nucleotide. The rearrangement joins TRBV29-1 to TRBJ1-2; D gene ambiguous. From germline, CDR1 is SQVTM and CDR2 ANQGSEA. This CDR3 is built from 13 residues. The V end was cut by 3 bases, the J end by 2 bases, with 10 bases between. The CDR3 DNA reads TGCAGCGTTGAGATAGGCCCCAACTATGGCTACACCTTC. The encoded protein is CSVEIGPNYGYTF.

This chain joins TRBV19 and TRBJ1-5; D perhaps matches TRBD1 (6 bases). The CDR3 has 14 residues. In germline, CDR1 is LNHDA, CDR2 SQIVND (reference sequence). Trimming took 6 bases from V and 4 from J, leaving 13 bases between them. CDR3 residues: CASRPDSRNQPQHF. The CDR3 DNA reads as TGTGCCAGTAGACCGGACAGCCGAAATCAGCCCCAGCATTTT.

V and J are TRBV10-3 and TRBJ2-3, with D possibly TRBD1 on 5 matching bases. TRBJ1-5 matches the DNA end more closely, so the J call is doubtful. This CDR3 region has 19 residues. CDR1 is ENHRY and CDR2 is SYGVKD in the germline V gene. CDR3 region: CAISSPNGLAGTSTDTQHF. CDR3 sequence (DNA): TGTGCCATCAGCTCTCCTAACGGACTAGCTGGGACTAGCACAGATACGCAGCATTTT.

This clonotype was counted a single time. This CDR3 is missing its conserved last phenylalanine or tryptophan, likely due to a read error. This rearrangement joins TRBV11-2 to TRBJ2-5; no definite D call. The CDR3 is 13 amino acids. Germline V CDR1 and CDR2: SGHAT, FQNNGV. Deletions cut 2 bases from V and 5 bases from J, with 9 bases between. The CDR3 DNA sequence: TGTGCCAGCAGCTTAATGACAAGGGAGACCCAGTACTCC. Translation: CASSLMTRETQYS.

The CDR3: CASNWPGEQFF. The CDR3 DNA reads TGTGCCAGCAATTGGCCCGGTGAGCAGTTCTTC. V and J are TRBV6-5 and TRBJ2-1, with D unclear. The CDR3 runs to 11 residues. Trimming stripped 7 bases from V and 9 bases from J, with 10 bases between. CDR1 and CDR2 from the germline V gene are MNHEY and SVGAGI.

Worth noting for this clonotype: One end of the junction fails to match germline, which may point to a read error. The chain joins TRBV11-2 to TRBJ2-2, with a tentative D call TRBD1 (8 bases). The germline V gene has CDR1 SGHAT and CDR2 FQNNGV. The CDR3 length is 14 residues. CDR3 sequence reads: CVSNWYRGSGELSF. In DNA, the CDR3 is TGTGTCAGCAACTGGTACAGGGGGAGCGGGGAGCTGTCTTTT.

The sample holds a few counts of this clonotype. A single base separates this from a much larger clone, so it may be a read error. CDR3 loop: CASSPTYEQYF. CDR3 coding DNA: TGTGCCAGCAGTCCAACCTACGAGCAGTACTTC. V is TRBV12-3 or TRBV12-4 and J is TRBJ2-7; D not resolved. V lost 5 bases and J lost 2, with 4 bases in between. This CDR3 region has 11 residues.

With respect to this clonotype: Mismatch with germline at one junction end may stem from a read error. CDR3 DNA sequence: TGTGTCAGCAGCTTGGACGGAACAGGGGTGCGAGAGACCCAGTACTTC. It translates to CVSSLDGTGVRETQYF. The chain joins TRBV5-6 to TRBJ2-5; 7 positions match TRBD1. CDR3 length equals 16 residues. The germline V gene has CDR1 SGHDT and CDR2 YYEEEE.

The CDR3, as DNA: TGTGCCAGCAGTACCCGGGACAGGGGGCTAGCCTACGAGCAGTACTTC. Protein sequence: CASSTRDRGLAYEQYF. The genes are TRBV28 and TRBJ2-7; 12 nucleotides match TRBD1. CDR3 length: 16 amino acids. Germline CDR1 is MDHEN and CDR2 is SYDVKM. V shed 5 bases, J shed 2 bases, and the junction held 7 bases outside the gene matches.

J is TRBJ2-5 and V is TRBV11-2; 8 bases are shared with TRBD2. The V gene end was trimmed by 10 bases and the J gene end by 11 bases; junction bases not matched to a gene: 24. The CDR3 is made up of 16 amino acids. Germline CDR1 SGHAT, CDR2 FQNNGV. In DNA, the CDR3 is TGTGCCACAGAGACGACAGCGGGAGTAACGTACAATGAGCAGTACTTC. It specifies CATETTAGVTYNEQYF.

The chain links TRBV11-1 to TRBJ2-5; D unresolved. The germline V gene encodes CDR1 SGHAT and CDR2 FQDESV (reference sequence). This CDR3 comprises 12 residues. V was trimmed by 9 bases and J by 7 bases, leaving 15 bases between them. The CDR3 spells CASSPRTGTQYF. CDR3 DNA: TGTGCCAGTAGCCCCCGGACGGGGACCCAGTACTTC.

As concerns this clonotype: Germline is not matched at one junction end, which may reflect a read error. The J gene is TRBJ2-6, the V gene TRBV4-1; D is uncertain. CDR1 and CDR2 from the germline V gene are MGHRA and YSYEKL. The length of the CDR3 is 17 residues. The CDR3 DNA follows: TGCGCCAGCAGACAAGATCGTATAGGGACTGGGGCCAACGTCCTGACTTTC. Protein product: CASRQDRIGTGANVLTF.

Note on this clonotype: A junction end diverges from the germline sequence, so it may reflect a read error. The chain links TRBV7-9 to TRBJ2-7; 8 bases are a match to TRBD1. The CDR3 totals 14 residues. Looked up from germline, CDR1 is SEHNR and CDR2 is FQNEAQ (reference sequence). The CDR3, as DNA: TGTGCCAACAGCTCTCGACAGGGGCTTAGGGAGCAGTACTTC. Protein sequence: CANSSRQGLREQYF.